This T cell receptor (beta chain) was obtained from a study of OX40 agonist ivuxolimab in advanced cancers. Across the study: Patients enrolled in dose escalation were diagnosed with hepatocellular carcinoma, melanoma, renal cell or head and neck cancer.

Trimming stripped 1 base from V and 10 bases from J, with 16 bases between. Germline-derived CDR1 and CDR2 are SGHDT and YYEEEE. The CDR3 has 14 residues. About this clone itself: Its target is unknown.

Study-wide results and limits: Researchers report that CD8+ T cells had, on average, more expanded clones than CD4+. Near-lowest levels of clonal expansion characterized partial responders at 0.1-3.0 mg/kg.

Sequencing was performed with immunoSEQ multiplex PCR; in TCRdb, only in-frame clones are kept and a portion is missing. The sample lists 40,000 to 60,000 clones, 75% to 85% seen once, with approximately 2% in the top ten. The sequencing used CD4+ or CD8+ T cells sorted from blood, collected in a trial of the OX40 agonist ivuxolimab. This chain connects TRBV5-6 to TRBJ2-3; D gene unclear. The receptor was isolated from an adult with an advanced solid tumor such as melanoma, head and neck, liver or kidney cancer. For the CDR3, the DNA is TGTGCCAGCAGCTTGCTCCGGGCCCTTGGAGCGCAGTATTTT. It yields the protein CASSLLRALGAQYF.